The clone carrying this TCR beta chain was seen only once. The length of the CDR3 is 12 residues. The V end lost 5 bases, the J end lost 13 bases, and 15 bases lay between the germline ends. This sample was taken from a study of CD8 T cells in Susac syndrome. The authors reverse transcribed roughly 0.45 to 1 ug RNA with random hexamers. TCRdb re-derived calls from the immunoSEQ multiplex PCR reads in MiXCR, one entry per CDR3 protein. The sample shows about 180,000 distinct CDR3 sequences, just under 95% of them seen only once. This chain connects TRBV12-3 or TRBV12-4 to TRBJ2-1, with TRBD1 as a possible D gene (5 bases). The specimen sequenced was CD4+ T cells from PBMCs. The origin of this receptor is a human donor with Susac syndrome. The DNA for the CDR3 is TGTGCCAGCAGTGCCCAGGGCCAAGCCCAGTTCTTC. This translates into CASSAQGQAQFF.